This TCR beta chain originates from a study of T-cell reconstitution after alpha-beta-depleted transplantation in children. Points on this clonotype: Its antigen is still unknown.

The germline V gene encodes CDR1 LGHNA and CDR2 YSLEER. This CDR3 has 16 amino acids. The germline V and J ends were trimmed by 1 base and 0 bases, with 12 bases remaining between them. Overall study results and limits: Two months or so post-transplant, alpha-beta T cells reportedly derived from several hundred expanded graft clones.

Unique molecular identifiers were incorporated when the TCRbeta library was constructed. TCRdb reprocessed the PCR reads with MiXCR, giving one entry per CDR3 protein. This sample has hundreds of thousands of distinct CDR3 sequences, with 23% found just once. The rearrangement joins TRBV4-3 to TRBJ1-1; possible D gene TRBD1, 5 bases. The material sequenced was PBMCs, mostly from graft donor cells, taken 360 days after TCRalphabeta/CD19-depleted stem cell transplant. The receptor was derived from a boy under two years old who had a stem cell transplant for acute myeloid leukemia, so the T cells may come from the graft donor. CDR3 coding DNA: TGCGCCAGCAGCCAAGGTCCAGGGTCCATGAACACTGAAGCTTTCTTT. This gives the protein CASSQGPGSMNTEAFF.